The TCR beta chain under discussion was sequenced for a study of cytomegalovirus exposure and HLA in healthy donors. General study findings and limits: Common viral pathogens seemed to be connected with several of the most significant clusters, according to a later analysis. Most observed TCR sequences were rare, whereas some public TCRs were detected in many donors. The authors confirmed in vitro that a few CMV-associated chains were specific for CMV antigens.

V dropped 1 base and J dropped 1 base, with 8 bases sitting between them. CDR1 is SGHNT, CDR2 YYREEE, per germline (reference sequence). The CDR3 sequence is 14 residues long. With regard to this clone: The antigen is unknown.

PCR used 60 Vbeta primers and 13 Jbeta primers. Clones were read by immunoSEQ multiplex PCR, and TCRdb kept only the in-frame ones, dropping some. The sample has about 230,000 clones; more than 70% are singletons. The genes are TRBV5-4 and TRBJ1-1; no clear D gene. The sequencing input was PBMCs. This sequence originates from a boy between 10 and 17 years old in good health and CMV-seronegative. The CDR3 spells CASSLKTGNTEAFF. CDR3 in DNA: TGTGCCAGCAGCTTGAAGACGGGGAACACTGAAGCTTTCTTT.